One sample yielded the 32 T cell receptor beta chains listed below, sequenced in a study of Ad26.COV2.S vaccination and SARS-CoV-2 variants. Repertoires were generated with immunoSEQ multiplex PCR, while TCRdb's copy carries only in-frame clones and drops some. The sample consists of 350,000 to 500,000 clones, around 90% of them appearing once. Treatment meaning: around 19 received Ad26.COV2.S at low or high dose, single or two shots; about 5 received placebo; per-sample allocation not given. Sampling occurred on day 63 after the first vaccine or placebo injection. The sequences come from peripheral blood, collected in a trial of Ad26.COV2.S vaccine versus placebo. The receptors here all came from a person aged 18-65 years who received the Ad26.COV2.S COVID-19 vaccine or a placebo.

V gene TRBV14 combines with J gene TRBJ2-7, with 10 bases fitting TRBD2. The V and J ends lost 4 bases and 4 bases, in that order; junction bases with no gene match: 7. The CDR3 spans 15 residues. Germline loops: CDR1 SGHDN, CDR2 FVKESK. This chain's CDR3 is CASSRLLAGEYEQYF. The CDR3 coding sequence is TGTGCCAGCAGCCGCCTCCTAGCGGGGGAGTACGAGCAGTACTTC.

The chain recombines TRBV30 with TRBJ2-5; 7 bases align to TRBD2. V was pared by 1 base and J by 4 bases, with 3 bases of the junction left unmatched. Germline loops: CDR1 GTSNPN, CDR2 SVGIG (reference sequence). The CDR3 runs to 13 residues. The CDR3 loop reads CAWSGTRRETQYF. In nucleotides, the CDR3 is TGTGCCTGGAGTGGGACTAGACGAGAGACCCAGTACTTC. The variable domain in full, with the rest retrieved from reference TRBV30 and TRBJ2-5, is SQTIHQWPATLVQPVGSPLSLECTVEGTSNPNLYWYRQAAGRGLQLLFYSVGIGQISSEVPQNLSASRPQDRQFILSSKKLLLSDSGFYLCAWSGTRRETQYFGPGTRLLVL.

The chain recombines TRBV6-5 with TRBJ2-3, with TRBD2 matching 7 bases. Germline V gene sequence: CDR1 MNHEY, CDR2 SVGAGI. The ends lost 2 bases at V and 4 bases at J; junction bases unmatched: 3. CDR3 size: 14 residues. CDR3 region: CASSYTAGADTQYF. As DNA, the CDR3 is TGTGCCAGCAGTTACACGGCGGGAGCAGATACGCAGTATTTT.

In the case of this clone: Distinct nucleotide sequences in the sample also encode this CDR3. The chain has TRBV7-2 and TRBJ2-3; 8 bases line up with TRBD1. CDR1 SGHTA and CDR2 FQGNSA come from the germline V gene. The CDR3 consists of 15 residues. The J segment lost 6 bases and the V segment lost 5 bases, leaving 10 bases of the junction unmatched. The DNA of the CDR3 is TGTGCCAGCAGCCCCGGACAGGGAGCGGAGGATACGCAGTATTTT. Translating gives CASSPGQGAEDTQYF.

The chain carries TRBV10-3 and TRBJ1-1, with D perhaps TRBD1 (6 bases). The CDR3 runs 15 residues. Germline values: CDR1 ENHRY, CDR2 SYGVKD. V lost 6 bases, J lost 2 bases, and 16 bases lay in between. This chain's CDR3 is CAIRNREDGNTEAFF. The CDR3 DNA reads TGTGCCATCAGGAACAGGGAAGATGGCAACACTGAAGCTTTCTTT.

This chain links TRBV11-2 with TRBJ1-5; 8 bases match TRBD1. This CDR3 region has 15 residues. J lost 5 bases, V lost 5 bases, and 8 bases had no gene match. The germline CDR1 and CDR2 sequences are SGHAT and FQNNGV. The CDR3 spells CASSPTGGKDQPQHF. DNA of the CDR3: TGTGCCAGCAGCCCCACAGGGGGGAAGGATCAGCCCCAGCATTTT.

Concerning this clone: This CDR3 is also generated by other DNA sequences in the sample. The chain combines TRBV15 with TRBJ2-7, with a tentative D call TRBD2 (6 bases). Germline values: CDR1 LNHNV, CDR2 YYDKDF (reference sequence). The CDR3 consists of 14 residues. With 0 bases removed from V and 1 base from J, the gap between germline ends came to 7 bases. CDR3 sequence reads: CATSRDRGSYEQYF. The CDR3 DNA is TGTGCCACCAGCAGAGATCGGGGGTCCTACGAGCAGTACTTC.

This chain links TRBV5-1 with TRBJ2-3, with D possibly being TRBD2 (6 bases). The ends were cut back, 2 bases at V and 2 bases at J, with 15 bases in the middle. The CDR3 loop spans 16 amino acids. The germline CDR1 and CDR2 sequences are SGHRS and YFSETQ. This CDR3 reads CASSFQGGGNTDTQYF. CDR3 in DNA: TGCGCCAGCAGCTTCCAGGGCGGCGGGAACACAGATACGCAGTATTTT.

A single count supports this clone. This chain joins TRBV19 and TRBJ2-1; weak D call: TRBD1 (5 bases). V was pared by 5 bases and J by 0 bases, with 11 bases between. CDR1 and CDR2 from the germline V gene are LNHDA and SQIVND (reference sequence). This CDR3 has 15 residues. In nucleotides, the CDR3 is TGTGCCAGTAGTCTAGGGGAAAGCTCCTACAATGAGCAGTTCTTC. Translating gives CASSLGESSYNEQFF. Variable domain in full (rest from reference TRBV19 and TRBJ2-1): DGGITQSPKYLFRKEGQNVTLSCEQNLNHDAMYWYRQDPGQGLRLIYYSQIVNDFQKGDIAEGYSVSREKKESFPLTVTSAQKNPTAFYLCASSLGESSYNEQFFGPGTRLTVL.

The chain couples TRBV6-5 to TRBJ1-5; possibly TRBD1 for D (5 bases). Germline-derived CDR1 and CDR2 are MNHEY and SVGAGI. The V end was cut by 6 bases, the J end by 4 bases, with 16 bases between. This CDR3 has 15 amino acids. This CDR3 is CASSRTGTSNQPQHF. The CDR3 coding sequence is TGTGCCAGCAGCCGAACAGGTACATCTAATCAGCCCCAGCATTTT.

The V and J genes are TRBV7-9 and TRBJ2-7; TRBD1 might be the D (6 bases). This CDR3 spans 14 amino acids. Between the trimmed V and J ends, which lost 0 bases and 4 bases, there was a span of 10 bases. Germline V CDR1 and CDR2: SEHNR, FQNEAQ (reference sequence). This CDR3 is CASSLARGRYEQYF. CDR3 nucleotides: TGTGCCAGCAGCTTAGCCAGGGGTCGGTACGAGCAGTACTTC.

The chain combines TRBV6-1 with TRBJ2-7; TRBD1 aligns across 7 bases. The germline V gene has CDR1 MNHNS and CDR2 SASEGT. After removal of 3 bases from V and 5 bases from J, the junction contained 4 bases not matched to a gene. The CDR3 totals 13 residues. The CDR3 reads CASSDRGIHEQYF. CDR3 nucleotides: TGTGCCAGCAGTGACAGGGGGATCCACGAGCAGTACTTC.

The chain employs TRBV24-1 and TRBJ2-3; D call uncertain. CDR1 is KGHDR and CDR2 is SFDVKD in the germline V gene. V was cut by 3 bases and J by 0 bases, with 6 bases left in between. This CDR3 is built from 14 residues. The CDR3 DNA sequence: TGTGCCACCAGTGATCGGGTTAGCACAGATACGCAGTATTTT. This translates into CATSDRVSTDTQYF.

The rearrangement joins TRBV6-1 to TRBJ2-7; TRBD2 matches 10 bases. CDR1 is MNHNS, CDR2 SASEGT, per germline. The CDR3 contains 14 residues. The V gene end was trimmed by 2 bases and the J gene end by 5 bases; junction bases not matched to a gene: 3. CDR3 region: CASSETSGINEQYF. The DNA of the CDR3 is TGTGCCAGCAGTGAAACTAGCGGGATCAACGAGCAGTACTTC.

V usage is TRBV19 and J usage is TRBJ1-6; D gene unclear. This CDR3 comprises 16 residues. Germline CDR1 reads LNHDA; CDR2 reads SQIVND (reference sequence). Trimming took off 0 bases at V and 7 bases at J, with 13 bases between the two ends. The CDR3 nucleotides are TGTGCCAGTAGTATAGATCTCCGGGGTGGAAATTCACCCCTCCACTTT. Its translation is CASSIDLRGGNSPLHF. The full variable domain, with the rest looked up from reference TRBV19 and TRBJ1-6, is DGGITQSPKYLFRKEGQNVTLSCEQNLNHDAMYWYRQDPGQGLRLIYYSQIVNDFQKGDIAEGYSVSREKKESFPLTVTSAQKNPTAFYLCASSIDLRGGNSPLHFGNGTRLTVT.

CDR3 sequence reads: CASSRGQGVTGELFF. CDR3 coding DNA: TGTGCCAGCAGCCGGGGACAGGGGGTTACCGGGGAGCTGTTTTTT. The chain carries TRBV7-2 and TRBJ2-2; TRBD1 matches 11 bases. The CDR3 has 15 amino acids. Germline CDR1 reads SGHTA; CDR2 reads FQGNSA. Trimming cost V 5 bases and J 5 bases; bases outside gene matches: 4.

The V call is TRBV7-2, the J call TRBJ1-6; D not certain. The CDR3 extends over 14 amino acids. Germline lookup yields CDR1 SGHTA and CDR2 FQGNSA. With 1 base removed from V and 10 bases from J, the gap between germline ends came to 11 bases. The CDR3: CASSLDRWRSPLHF. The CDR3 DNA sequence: TGTGCCAGCAGCTTAGACAGATGGAGATCACCCCTCCACTTT.

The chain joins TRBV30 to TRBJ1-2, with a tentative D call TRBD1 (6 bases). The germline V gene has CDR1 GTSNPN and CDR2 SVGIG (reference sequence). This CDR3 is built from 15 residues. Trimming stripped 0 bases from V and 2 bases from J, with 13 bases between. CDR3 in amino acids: CAWSVDGGHNYGYTF. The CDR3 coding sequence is TGTGCCTGGAGTGTGGATGGGGGGCACAACTATGGCTACACCTTC.

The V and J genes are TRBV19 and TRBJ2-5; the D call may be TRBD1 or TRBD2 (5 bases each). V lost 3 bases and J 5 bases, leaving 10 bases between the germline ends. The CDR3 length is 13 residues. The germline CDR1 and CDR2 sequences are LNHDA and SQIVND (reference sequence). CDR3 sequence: CASSMGDGETQYF. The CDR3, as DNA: TGTGCCAGTAGTATGGGGGACGGGGAGACCCAGTACTTC.

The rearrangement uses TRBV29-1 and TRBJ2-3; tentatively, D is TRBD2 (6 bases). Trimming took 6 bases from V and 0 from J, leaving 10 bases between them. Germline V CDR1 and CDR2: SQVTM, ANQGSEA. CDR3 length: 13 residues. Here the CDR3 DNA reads TGCAGCGTAGTAGCGGACAGCACAGATACGCAGTATTTT. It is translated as CSVVADSTDTQYF.

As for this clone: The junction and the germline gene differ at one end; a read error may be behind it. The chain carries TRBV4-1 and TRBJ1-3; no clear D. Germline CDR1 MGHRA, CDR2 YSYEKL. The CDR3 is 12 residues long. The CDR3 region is CASSQEGNTIYF. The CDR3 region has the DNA TGCGCCAGCAGCCAAGAGGGAAACACTATATATTTT.

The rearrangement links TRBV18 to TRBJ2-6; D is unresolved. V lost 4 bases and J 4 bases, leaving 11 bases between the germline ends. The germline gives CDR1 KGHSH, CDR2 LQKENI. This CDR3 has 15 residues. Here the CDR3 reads CASSLGFGGANVLTF. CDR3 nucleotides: TGTGCCAGCTCACTGGGATTCGGGGGGGCCAACGTCCTGACTTTC.

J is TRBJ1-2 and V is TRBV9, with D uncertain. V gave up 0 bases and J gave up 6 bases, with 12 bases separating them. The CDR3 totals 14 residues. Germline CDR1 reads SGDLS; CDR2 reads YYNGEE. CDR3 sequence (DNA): TGTGCCAGCAGCGTAGATCCAGTTGATCATGGCTACACCTTC. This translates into CASSVDPVDHGYTF.

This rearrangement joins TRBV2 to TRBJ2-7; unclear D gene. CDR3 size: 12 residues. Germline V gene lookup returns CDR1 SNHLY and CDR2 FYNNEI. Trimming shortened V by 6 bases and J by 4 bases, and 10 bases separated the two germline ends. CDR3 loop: CASRGLDYEQYF. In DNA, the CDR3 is TGTGCCAGCAGGGGCCTTGATTACGAGCAGTACTTC.

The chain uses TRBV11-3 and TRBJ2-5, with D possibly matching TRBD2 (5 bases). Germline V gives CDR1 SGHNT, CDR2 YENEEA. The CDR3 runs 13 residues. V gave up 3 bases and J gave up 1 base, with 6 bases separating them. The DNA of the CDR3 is TGTGCCAGCAGCTTGCTAGCCCAAGAGACCCAGTACTTC. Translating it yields CASSLLAQETQYF.

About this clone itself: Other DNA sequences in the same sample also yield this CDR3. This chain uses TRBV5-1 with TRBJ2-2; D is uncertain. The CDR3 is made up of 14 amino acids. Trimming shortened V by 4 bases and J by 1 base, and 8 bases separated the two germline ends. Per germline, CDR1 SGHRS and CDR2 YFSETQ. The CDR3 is CASSPTVNTGELFF. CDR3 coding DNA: TGCGCCAGCAGCCCTACAGTGAACACCGGGGAGCTGTTTTTT.

CDR3 in DNA: TGTGCCAGCAGCACTACTAGCGGGAGTCCTCCCTACGAGCAGTACTTC. Amino acid sequence: CASSTTSGSPPYEQYF. The V call is TRBV3-1 (or the pseudogene TRBV3-2), the J call TRBJ2-7, with 11 nucleotides matching TRBD2. This CDR3 comprises 16 residues. Looked up from germline, CDR1 is LGHDT and CDR2 is YNNKEL (reference sequence). The junction had 8 bases not matched to a gene; V was cut back by 5 bases and J by 2 bases.

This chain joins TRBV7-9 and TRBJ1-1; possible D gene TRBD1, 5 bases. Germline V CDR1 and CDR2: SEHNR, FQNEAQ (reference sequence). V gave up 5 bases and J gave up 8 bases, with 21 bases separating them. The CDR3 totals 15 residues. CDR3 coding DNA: TGTGCCAGCAGCATCAATCCCTCAGGGAGCCGGGAAGCTTTCTTT. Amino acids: CASSINPSGSREAFF.

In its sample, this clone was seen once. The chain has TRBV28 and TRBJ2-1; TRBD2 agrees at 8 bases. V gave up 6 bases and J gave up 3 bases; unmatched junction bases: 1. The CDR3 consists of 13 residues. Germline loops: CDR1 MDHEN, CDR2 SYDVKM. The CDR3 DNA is TGTGCCAGCAGCACTAGCGGCTACAATGAGCAGTTCTTC. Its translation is CASSTSGYNEQFF.

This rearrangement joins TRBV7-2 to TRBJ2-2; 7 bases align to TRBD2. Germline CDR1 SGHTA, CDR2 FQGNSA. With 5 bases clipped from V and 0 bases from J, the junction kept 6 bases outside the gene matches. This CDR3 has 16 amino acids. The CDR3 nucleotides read TGTGCCAGCAGCCCGGCGGGGGATTCGAACACCGGGGAGCTGTTTTTT. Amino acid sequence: CASSPAGDSNTGELFF.

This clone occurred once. The CDR3 DNA reads TGTGCCAGCAGCGCACAGGGGAACCTCTCCTATAATTCACCCCTCCACTTT. Translation: CASSAQGNLSYNSPLHF. The gene calls are TRBV9 and TRBJ1-6; TRBD1 matches at 7 bases. Germline assignment: CDR1 SGDLS and CDR2 YYNGEE. The CDR3 is made up of 17 amino acids. With 3 bases clipped from V and 0 bases from J, the junction kept 6 bases outside the gene matches.

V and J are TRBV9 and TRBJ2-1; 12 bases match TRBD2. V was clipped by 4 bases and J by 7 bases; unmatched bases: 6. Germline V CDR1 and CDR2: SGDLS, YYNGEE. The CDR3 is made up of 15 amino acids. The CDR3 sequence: CASSPSGRAENEQFF. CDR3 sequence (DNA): TGTGCCAGCAGCCCTAGCGGGAGGGCCGAGAATGAGCAGTTCTTC.